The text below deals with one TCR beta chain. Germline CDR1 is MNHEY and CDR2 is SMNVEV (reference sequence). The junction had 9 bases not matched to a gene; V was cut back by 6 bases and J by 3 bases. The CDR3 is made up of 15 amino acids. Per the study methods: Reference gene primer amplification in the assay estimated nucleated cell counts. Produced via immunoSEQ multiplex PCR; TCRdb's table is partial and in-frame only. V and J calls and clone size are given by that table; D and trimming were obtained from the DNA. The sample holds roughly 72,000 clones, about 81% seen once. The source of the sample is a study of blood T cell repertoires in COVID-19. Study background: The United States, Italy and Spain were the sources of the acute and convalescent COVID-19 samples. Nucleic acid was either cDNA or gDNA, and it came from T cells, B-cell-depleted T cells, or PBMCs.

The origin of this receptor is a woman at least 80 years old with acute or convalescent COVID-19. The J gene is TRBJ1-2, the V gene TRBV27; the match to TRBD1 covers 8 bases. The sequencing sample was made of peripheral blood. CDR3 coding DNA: TGTGCCAGCAGGACTAGGACAGGGTTTGACTATGGCTACACCTTC. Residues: CASRTRTGFDYGYTF.